This TCR beta chain emerged from a study of T cell responses to AZD1222 COVID-19 vaccine. Turning to the study itself: Pooling was applied to second doses at about 4 or about 12 weeks. Study outcomes and limitations: Donors in the cohort were predominantly white British and more often female, and clonal diversity was possibly underestimated. Increases in Spike-specific TCR breadth and depth were seen after two AZD1222 doses. Only 5 or 6 people who got AZD1222 tested seropositive at baseline.

With V trimmed by 3 bases and J by 5 bases, 4 bases remained unmatched. Per germline, CDR1 SGHNT and CDR2 YYREEE (reference sequence). CDR3 length equals 13 residues. Profiling relied on immunoSEQ multiplex PCR, and the TCRdb table lists in-frame clones only, not all of them. The data hold more than 75,000 clones, with 90% observed a single time. Worth noting for this clone: The antigen remains undetermined.

The TCR comes from an adult in good health. The sequencing here drew on peripheral blood, taken on day 0 of AZD1222 vaccination. The chain has TRBV5-4 and TRBJ2-7; 8 bases fit TRBD1. CDR3 residues: CASSSWTGNEQYF. CDR3 bases: TGTGCCAGCAGCTCCTGGACAGGGAACGAGCAGTACTTC. The full variable domain, with the rest looked up from reference TRBV5-4 and TRBJ2-7, is ETGVTQSPTHLIKTRGQQVTLRCSSQSGHNTVSWYQQALGQGPQFIFQYYREEENGRGNFPPRFSGLQFPNYSSELNVNALELDDSALYLCASSSWTGNEQYFGPGTRLTVT.